This T cell receptor (beta chain) was documented in a study of tumor-infiltrating lymphocytes in oesophageal squamous cell carcinoma. TCRdb re-analysed the PCR reads in MiXCR, keeping a single row per CDR3 protein. The sample holds 13,000 or so distinct CDR3 sequences; around 56% are singletons and the top ten take roughly 32%. CDR3 length equals 13 residues. CDR1 SGHVS and CDR2 FQNEAQ come from the germline V gene. This receptor was identified in a female donor with esophageal squamous cell carcinoma. This chain joins TRBV7-8 and TRBJ2-1, with a possible D match to TRBD1 (5 bases). The end of the DNA is better explained by TRBJ2-5, so the J call may be wrong. Sequencing input: esophageal tumor tissue. The CDR3 reads CASSATGEETQYF. DNA of the CDR3: TGTGCCAGCAGCGCTACAGGAGAGGAGACCCAGTACTTC.